This T cell receptor (beta chain) stems from a study of T cells in Graves' hyperthyroidism and ophthalmopathy. Authors of the study amplified TCR beta CDR3 regions from RNA transcripts. TCR CDR3 underwent first-round RT-PCR with the HTBI primer set. TCRdb re-derived calls from the multiplex PCR reads in MiXCR, one entry per CDR3 protein. The sample shows fewer than 200,000 distinct CDR3 sequences, 9.4% of them seen only once. This clonotype was seen at least ten times. CDR1 and CDR2 (germline): MDHEN, SYDVKM. Trimming at V came to 7 bases and at J to 4 bases, leaving 6 bases not matched to a gene. The CDR3 sequence is 13 residues long.

The receptor's source is a woman aged 18 to 35 with Graves' hyperthyroidism that later progressed to Graves' ophthalmopathy. Sequenced: blood. The V gene is TRBV28, the J gene TRBJ1-2, with 7 nucleotides matching TRBD1. CDR3 sequence reads: CASNQDRRYGYTF. CDR3 bases: TGTGCCAGCAACCAGGACAGGCGCTATGGCTACACCTTC.